The 8 T cell receptor beta chains presented below share a single source sample, sequenced in a study of OX40 agonist ivuxolimab in advanced cancers. TCRdb's table, derived via immunoSEQ multiplex PCR, lists solely in-frame clones and lacks some. The profile shows over 60,000 clones, around 88% of them singletons. Sequenced here: CD4+ or CD8+ T cells sorted from blood, sampled in a trial of the OX40 agonist ivuxolimab. These receptors all stem from an adult with an advanced solid tumor such as melanoma, head and neck, liver or kidney cancer.

The J gene is TRBJ1-2, the V gene TRBV19; no firm D call. The V gene's germline CDR1 is LNHDA and CDR2 SQIVND (reference sequence). V lost 3 bases to trimming and J lost 8 bases, with 13 bases between them. This CDR3 region has 13 residues. CDR3 protein: CASSILEGGGYTF. CDR3 coding DNA: TGTGCCAGTAGTATCCTTGAGGGAGGCGGCTACACCTTC.

This clone was seen a handful of times. The chain carries TRBV7-9 and TRBJ1-4, with 9 nucleotides matching TRBD1. This CDR3 is built from 16 residues. V was clipped by 5 bases and J by 3 bases; unmatched bases: 7. Germline V CDR1 and CDR2: SEHNR, FQNEAQ (reference sequence). The CDR3 DNA reads TGTGCCAGCAGCCCGGGACAGGGTCGAGCTAATGAAAAACTGTTTTTT. As protein: CASSPGQGRANEKLFF.

The J gene is TRBJ1-2, the V gene TRBV5-8; 7 bases match TRBD1. The ends lost 1 base at V and 4 bases at J; junction bases unmatched: 1. Germline CDR1 SGHTS, CDR2 YDEGEE. The length of the CDR3 is 13 residues. The CDR3 loop reads CASSLRGLYGYTF. Written as DNA, the CDR3 is TGTGCCAGCAGCTTGAGGGGGCTCTATGGCTACACCTTC.

The V and J genes are TRBV5-6 and TRBJ2-1; 7 bases are shared with TRBD2. V dropped 0 bases and J dropped 9; count of bases not matched to a gene: 6. Germline assignment: CDR1 SGHDT and CDR2 YYEEEE. CDR3 size: 14 residues. This CDR3 reads CASSLALREAEQFF. As DNA, the CDR3 is TGTGCCAGCAGCTTGGCCCTTCGGGAGGCTGAGCAGTTCTTC.

The chain links TRBV19 to TRBJ1-5, with a possible D match to TRBD1 (5 bases). The CDR3 contains 16 residues. CDR1 is LNHDA and CDR2 is SQIVND in the germline V gene (reference sequence). Trimming took off 2 bases at V and 0 bases at J, with 11 bases between the two ends. CDR3 protein: CASSILGPNSNQPQHF. DNA for the CDR3: TGTGCCAGTAGTATATTGGGACCGAATAGCAATCAGCCCCAGCATTTT.

This chain joins TRBV5-1 and TRBJ2-5; 8 bases align to TRBD1. There are 16 residues in the CDR3. Germline CDR1 and CDR2: SGHRS and YFSETQ. Trimming cost V 4 bases and J 1 base; bases outside gene matches: 9. This CDR3 reads CASSRRTDRGQETQYF. The CDR3 bases are TGCGCCAGCAGCAGAAGAACCGACAGGGGCCAAGAGACCCAGTACTTC. Combining the CDR3 with reference TRBV5-1 and TRBJ2-5 gives the whole variable domain KAGVTQTPRYLIKTRGQQVTLSCSPISGHRSVSWYQQTPGQGLQFLFEYFSETQRNKGNFPGRFSGRQFSNSRSEMNVSTLELGDSALYLCASSRRTDRGQETQYFGPGTRLLVL.

The chain combines TRBV4-3 with TRBJ1-4; no firm D call. This CDR3 has 19 amino acids. Trimming stripped 1 base from V and 3 bases from J, with 21 bases between. Germline CDR1 is LGHNA and CDR2 is YSLEER. The CDR3 DNA reads as TGCGCCAGCAGCCAAGGAATAAGGTGGCGCGAGGAGGCTAATGAAAAACTGTTTTTT. Protein product: CASSQGIRWREEANEKLFF.

This chain connects TRBV7-2 to TRBJ2-1; TRBD2 agrees at 11 bases. Germline values: CDR1 SGHTA, CDR2 FQGNSA. The trim removed 1 base at V and 0 bases at J, leaving 5 bases unmatched. The CDR3 is 18 amino acids. The CDR3: CASSLVPGLAGSYNEQFF. DNA of the CDR3: TGTGCCAGCAGCTTAGTCCCCGGACTAGCGGGCTCCTACAATGAGCAGTTCTTC.